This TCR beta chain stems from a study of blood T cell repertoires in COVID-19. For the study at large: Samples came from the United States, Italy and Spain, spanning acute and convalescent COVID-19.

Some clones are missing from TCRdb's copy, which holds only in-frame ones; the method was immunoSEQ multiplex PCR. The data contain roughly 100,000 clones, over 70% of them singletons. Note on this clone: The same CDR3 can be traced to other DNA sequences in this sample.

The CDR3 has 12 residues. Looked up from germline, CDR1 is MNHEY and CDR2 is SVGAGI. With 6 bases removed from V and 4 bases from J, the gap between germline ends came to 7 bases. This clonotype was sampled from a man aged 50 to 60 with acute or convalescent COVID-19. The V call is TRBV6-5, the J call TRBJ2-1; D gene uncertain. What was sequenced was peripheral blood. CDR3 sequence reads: CASSPSYNEQFF. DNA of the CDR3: TGTGCCAGCAGCCCGAGTTACAATGAGCAGTTCTTC.